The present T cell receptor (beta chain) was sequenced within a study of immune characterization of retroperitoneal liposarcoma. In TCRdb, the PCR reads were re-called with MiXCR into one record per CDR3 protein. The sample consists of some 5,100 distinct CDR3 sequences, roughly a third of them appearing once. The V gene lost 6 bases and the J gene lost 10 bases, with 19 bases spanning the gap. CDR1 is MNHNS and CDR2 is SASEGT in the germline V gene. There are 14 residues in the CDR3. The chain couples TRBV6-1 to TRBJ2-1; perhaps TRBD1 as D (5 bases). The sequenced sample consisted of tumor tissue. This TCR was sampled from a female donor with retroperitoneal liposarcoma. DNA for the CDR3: TGTGCCAGCAGCGTCCCGACAGATACCTACGAGCAGTTCTTC. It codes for CASSVPTDTYEQFF.